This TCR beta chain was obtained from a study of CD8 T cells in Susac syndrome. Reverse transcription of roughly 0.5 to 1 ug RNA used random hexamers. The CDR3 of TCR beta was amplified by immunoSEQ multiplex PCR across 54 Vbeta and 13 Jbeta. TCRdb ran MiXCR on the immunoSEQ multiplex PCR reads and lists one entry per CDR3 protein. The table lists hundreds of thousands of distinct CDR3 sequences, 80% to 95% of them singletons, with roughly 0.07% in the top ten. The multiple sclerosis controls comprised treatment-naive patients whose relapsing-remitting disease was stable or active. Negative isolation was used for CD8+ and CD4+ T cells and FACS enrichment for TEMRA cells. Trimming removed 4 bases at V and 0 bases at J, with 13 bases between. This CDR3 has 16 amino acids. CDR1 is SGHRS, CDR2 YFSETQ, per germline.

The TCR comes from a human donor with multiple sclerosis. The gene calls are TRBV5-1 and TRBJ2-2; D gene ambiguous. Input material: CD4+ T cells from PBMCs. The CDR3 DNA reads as TGCGCCAGCAGCGCCGGTCGGACCACGAACACCGGGGAGCTGTTTTTT. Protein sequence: CASSAGRTTNTGELFF.